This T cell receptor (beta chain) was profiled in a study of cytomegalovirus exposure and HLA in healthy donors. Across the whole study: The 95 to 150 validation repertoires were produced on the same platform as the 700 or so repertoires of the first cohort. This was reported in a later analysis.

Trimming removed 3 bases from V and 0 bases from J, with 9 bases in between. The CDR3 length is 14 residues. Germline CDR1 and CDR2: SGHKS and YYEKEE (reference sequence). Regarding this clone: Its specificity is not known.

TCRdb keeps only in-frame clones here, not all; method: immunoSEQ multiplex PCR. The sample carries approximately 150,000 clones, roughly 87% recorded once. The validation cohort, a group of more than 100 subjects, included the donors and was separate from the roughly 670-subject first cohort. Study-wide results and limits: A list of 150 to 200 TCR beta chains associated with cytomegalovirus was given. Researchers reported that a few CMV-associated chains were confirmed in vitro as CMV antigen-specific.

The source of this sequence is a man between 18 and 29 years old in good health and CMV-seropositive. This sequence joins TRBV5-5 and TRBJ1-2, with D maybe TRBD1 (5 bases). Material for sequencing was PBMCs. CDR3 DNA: TGTGCCAGCAGCTCCGGGACTACTAACTATGGCTACACCTTC. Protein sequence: CASSSGTTNYGYTF.